Below are 8 T cell receptor beta chains sequenced from a single sample in a study of blood T cell repertoires in COVID-19. Assay used: immunoSEQ multiplex PCR; TCRdb lists only in-frame clones, some missing. The sample lists roughly 150,000 clones, around 84% occurring once. Sequencing was carried out using peripheral blood. These receptors all come from a woman over 75 with COVID-19, enrolled during active disease.

This clone was picked up one time. This chain uses TRBV9 with TRBJ2-5; tentative D call: TRBD2 (5 bases). The CDR3 contains 14 residues. Between the trimmed V and J ends, which lost 0 bases and 5 bases, there was a span of 11 bases. Germline V lookup: CDR1 SGDLS, CDR2 YYNGEE. In DNA form, the CDR3 reads TGTGCCAGCAGCGTAGCCCAAAGAGGGGAGACCCAGTACTTC. It encodes CASSVAQRGETQYF.

This rearrangement joins TRBV6-6 to TRBJ1-6; 7 nucleotides match TRBD1. CDR3 length equals 15 residues. CDR1 MNHNY and CDR2 SVGAGI come from the germline V gene (reference sequence). V was clipped by 5 bases and J by 5 bases; unmatched bases: 6. The CDR3 loop reads CASSHLGQDNSPLHF. The DNA of the CDR3 is TGTGCCAGCAGTCACCTAGGACAGGATAATTCACCCCTCCACTTT.

This clone was detected only a few times. J is TRBJ1-2 and V is TRBV28; 7 bases agree with TRBD1. The CDR3 length is 14 residues. Germline lookup yields CDR1 MDHEN and CDR2 SYDVKM. V dropped 5 bases and J dropped 0; count of bases not matched to a gene: 3. The CDR3 DNA reads as TGTGCCAGCAGTACCGGGACAGCTAACTATGGCTACACCTTC. Residues: CASSTGTANYGYTF.

This sequence joins TRBV19 and TRBJ2-1; 9 bases agree with TRBD1. With 5 bases clipped from V and 2 bases from J, the junction kept 4 bases outside the gene matches. In germline, CDR1 is LNHDA, CDR2 SQIVND (reference sequence). This CDR3 spans 15 amino acids. The CDR3 loop is CASSFGTGPYNEQFF. The DNA of the CDR3 is TGTGCCAGTAGTTTCGGGACAGGGCCCTACAATGAGCAGTTCTTC.

This clone appeared once. This chain uses TRBV7-3 with TRBJ2-5; 7 positions match TRBD2. The CDR3 has 13 residues. V shed 5 bases, J shed 2 bases, and the junction held 2 bases outside the gene matches. Germline-derived CDR1 and CDR2 are SGHTA and FQGTGA. CDR3: CASSLAAQETQYF. The CDR3 DNA sequence: TGTGCCAGCAGCCTAGCGGCTCAAGAGACCCAGTACTTC.

The rearrangement links TRBV4-2 to TRBJ1-3; D is unresolved. Between the trimmed V and J ends, which lost 0 bases and 4 bases, there was a span of 10 bases. Germline V gene data show CDR1 as LGHNA and CDR2 as YNFKEQ. This CDR3 has 15 residues. The CDR3 nucleotides read TGTGCCAGCAGCCAAGACAGAGGTCTGGGAAACACCATATATTTT. Amino acids: CASSQDRGLGNTIYF.

The chain recombines TRBV2 with TRBJ2-2; no definite D call. Germline CDR1 and CDR2: SNHLY and FYNNEI. This CDR3 is built from 14 residues. Trimming cost V 2 bases and J 5 bases, with 9 bases left between them. The CDR3 DNA reads TGTGCCAGCAGTGAACTTCCCGGGACCGGGGAGCTGTTTTTT. Its translation is CASSELPGTGELFF. Complete variable domain (other parts from reference TRBV2 and TRBJ2-2): EPEVTQTPSHQVTQMGQEVILRCVPISNHLYFYWYRQILGQKVEFLVSFYNNEISEKSEIFDDQFSVERPDGSNFTLKIRSTKLEDSAMYFCASSELPGTGELFFGEGSRLTVL.

V gene TRBV27 combines with J gene TRBJ2-1; the D gene is possibly TRBD2 (5 bases). Looked up from germline, CDR1 is MNHEY and CDR2 is SMNVEV (reference sequence). CDR3 length equals 14 residues. Trimming cost V 2 bases and J 1 base, with 6 bases left between them. The CDR3 bases are TGTGCCAGCAGTTTACGGGAATCCTACAATGAGCAGTTCTTC. This codes for CASSLRESYNEQFF.